The 14 T cell receptor beta chains below come from one sample, sequenced in a study of identical twins. One entry per CDR3 protein results from TCRdb running MiXCR on the 5' RACE reads. The sample includes hundreds of thousands of distinct CDR3 sequences, 21% of them seen just once. These data were also reused for a study on T cells expressing NK-cell markers.

Sample: PBMCs. The receptors were gathered from a woman aged 18-30 years in good health.

The J gene is TRBJ1-3, the V gene TRBV20-1, with unresolved D. Germline CDR1 DFQATT, CDR2 SNEGSKA (reference sequence). The CDR3 length is 11 residues. V gave up 4 bases and J gave up 4 bases, with 5 bases separating them. CDR3 sequence reads: CSAIRGNTIYF. The DNA for the CDR3 is TGCAGTGCTATAAGGGGAAACACCATATATTTT.

The count of this clonotype is one. This chain uses TRBV5-1 with TRBJ1-1; TRBD1 is a possible D gene (6 bases). The germline CDR1 and CDR2 sequences are SGHRS and YFSETQ. The CDR3 has 11 amino acids. The V end lost 7 bases, the J end lost 6 bases, and 10 bases lay between the germline ends. CDR3 nucleotide sequence: TGCGCCAGCGCAAGGGGGGCTGAAGCTTTCTTT. It translates to CASARGAEAFF.

The rearrangement joins TRBV6-5 to TRBJ2-3; 10 nucleotides align to TRBD2. The CDR3 loop spans 17 amino acids. The V and J ends lost 2 bases and 2 bases, in that order; junction bases with no gene match: 7. CDR1 and CDR2 from the germline V gene are MNHEY and SVGAGI. The CDR3 nucleotides read TGTGCCAGCAGTTACCTGCGTAGCGGGGGGTTCACAGATACGCAGTATTTT. Translating gives CASSYLRSGGFTDTQYF.

The V call is TRBV20-1, the J call TRBJ2-4, with D perhaps given as TRBD1 or TRBD2 (5 bases each). Germline V gene lookup returns CDR1 DFQATT and CDR2 SNEGSKA (reference sequence). The V gene lost 7 bases and the J gene lost 1 base, with 20 bases spanning the gap. The CDR3 is 16 residues long. The CDR3 DNA sequence: TGCAGTGTCCCAAGTGGGGGTCTGAGGGCCAAAAACATTCAGTACTTC. This sequence encodes CSVPSGGLRAKNIQYF.

The sample holds many counts of this clonotype. This chain connects TRBV5-5 to TRBJ2-1, with D perhaps matching TRBD1 (6 bases). The CDR3 loop spans 15 amino acids. V was cut by 0 bases and J by 6 bases, with 13 bases left in between. Germline V CDR1 and CDR2: SGHKS, YYEKEE (reference sequence). CDR3: CASSLAPDRTNEQFF. The CDR3 bases are TGTGCCAGCAGCTTGGCACCCGACAGGACCAATGAGCAGTTCTTC. Full variable domain (missing parts from reference TRBV5-5 and TRBJ2-1): DAGVTQSPTHLIKTRGQQVTLRCSPISGHKSVSWYQQVLGQGPQFIFQYYEKEERGRGNFPDRFSARQFPNYSSELNVNALLLGDSALYLCASSLAPDRTNEQFFGPGTRLTVL.

This chain uses TRBV15 with TRBJ2-5, with a tentative D call TRBD1 (6 bases). The CDR3 is 16 amino acids. Trimming pared 5 bases from V and 3 bases from J, leaving 19 bases between. CDR1 LNHNV and CDR2 YYDKDF come from the germline V gene (reference sequence). CDR3 residues: CATSGRTAREKETQYF. CDR3 DNA: TGTGCCACCAGCGGCCGGACAGCCAGGGAGAAAGAGACCCAGTACTTC.

The table lists this clonotype with many counts. The chain couples TRBV19 to TRBJ1-1, with 10 bases lining up with TRBD1. The V segment lost 7 bases and the J segment 7 bases; nucleotides outside the gene matches: 12. The length of the CDR3 is 15 residues. Per germline, CDR1 LNHDA and CDR2 SQIVND (reference sequence). CDR3 bases: TGTGCCAGTAAGGGCCCCGACAGGGGGCTTGTTGAAGCTTTCTTT. It is translated as CASKGPDRGLVEAFF. The entire variable domain, with the rest obtained from reference TRBV19 and TRBJ1-1, is as follows: DGGITQSPKYLFRKEGQNVTLSCEQNLNHDAMYWYRQDPGQGLRLIYYSQIVNDFQKGDIAEGYSVSREKKESFPLTVTSAQKNPTAFYLCASKGPDRGLVEAFFGQGTRLTVV.

V usage is TRBV20-1 and J usage is TRBJ2-5, with D perhaps TRBD2 (5 bases). V was pared by 5 bases and J by 5 bases, with 15 bases between. Germline V gene sequence: CDR1 DFQATT, CDR2 SNEGSKA (reference sequence). The CDR3 runs to 13 residues. CDR3 loop: CSALLRPGETQYF. The CDR3 nucleotides read TGCAGTGCTCTACTCCGCCCGGGGGAGACCCAGTACTTC.

The CDR3 coding sequence is TGCGCCAGCAGCAATACCGGGGGATATGGCTACACCTTC. Its protein product is CASSNTGGYGYTF. This chain uses TRBV5-1 with TRBJ1-2; possible D gene TRBD1, 5 bases. V lost 4 bases, J lost 5 bases, and 12 bases lay in between. Germline V gives CDR1 SGHRS, CDR2 YFSETQ. The CDR3 has 13 amino acids.

Ten or more counts support this clonotype. V is TRBV29-1 and J is TRBJ2-5; TRBD1 might be the D (6 bases). The CDR3 covers 14 residues. V was pared by 6 bases and J by 1 base, with 15 bases between. Germline CDR1 and CDR2: SQVTM and ANQGSEA. This CDR3 is CSVTTGPLQETQYF. The DNA of the CDR3 is TGCAGCGTAACGACAGGTCCCCTCCAAGAGACCCAGTACTTC.

Comment on this clonotype: Germline is not matched at one junction end, which may reflect a read error. This chain connects TRBV15 to TRBJ2-1; the D is unclear. There are 14 residues in the CDR3. Germline V gene sequence: CDR1 LNHNV, CDR2 YYDKDF (reference sequence). The CDR3 DNA follows: TGTGCCACCAGCAGAGATCGGTTAGGGTTTTACGATGTCTTC. Its translation: CATSRDRLGFYDVF.

The V gene is TRBV20-1, the J gene TRBJ2-3; 8 bases line up with TRBD2. The trim removed 4 bases at V and 2 bases at J, leaving 11 bases unmatched. In germline, CDR1 is DFQATT, CDR2 SNEGSKA (reference sequence). CDR3 length: 16 residues. Here the CDR3 reads CSANPGLGAFTDTQYF. DNA of the CDR3: TGCAGTGCTAATCCGGGACTAGGAGCATTCACAGATACGCAGTATTTT.

This clonotype was detected only a few times. The V gene is TRBV20-1, the J gene TRBJ2-5; 7 bases fit TRBD2. CDR3 length: 13 amino acids. The germline gives CDR1 DFQATT, CDR2 SNEGSKA (reference sequence). V was clipped by 3 bases and J by 4 bases; unmatched bases: 5. Written as DNA, the CDR3 is TGCAGTGCTAGGTCGGGGAGGGGAGAGACCCAGTACTTC. It codes for CSARSGRGETQYF.

This chain links TRBV12-3 or TRBV12-4 with TRBJ2-3, with TRBD2 identical over 9 bases. The CDR3 covers 16 residues. The trim removed 1 base at V and 6 bases at J, leaving 8 bases unmatched. CDR3 in amino acids: CASSLGQREVPDTQYF. The CDR3 region has the DNA TGTGCCAGCAGTTTAGGCCAGCGGGAGGTTCCCGATACGCAGTATTTT.